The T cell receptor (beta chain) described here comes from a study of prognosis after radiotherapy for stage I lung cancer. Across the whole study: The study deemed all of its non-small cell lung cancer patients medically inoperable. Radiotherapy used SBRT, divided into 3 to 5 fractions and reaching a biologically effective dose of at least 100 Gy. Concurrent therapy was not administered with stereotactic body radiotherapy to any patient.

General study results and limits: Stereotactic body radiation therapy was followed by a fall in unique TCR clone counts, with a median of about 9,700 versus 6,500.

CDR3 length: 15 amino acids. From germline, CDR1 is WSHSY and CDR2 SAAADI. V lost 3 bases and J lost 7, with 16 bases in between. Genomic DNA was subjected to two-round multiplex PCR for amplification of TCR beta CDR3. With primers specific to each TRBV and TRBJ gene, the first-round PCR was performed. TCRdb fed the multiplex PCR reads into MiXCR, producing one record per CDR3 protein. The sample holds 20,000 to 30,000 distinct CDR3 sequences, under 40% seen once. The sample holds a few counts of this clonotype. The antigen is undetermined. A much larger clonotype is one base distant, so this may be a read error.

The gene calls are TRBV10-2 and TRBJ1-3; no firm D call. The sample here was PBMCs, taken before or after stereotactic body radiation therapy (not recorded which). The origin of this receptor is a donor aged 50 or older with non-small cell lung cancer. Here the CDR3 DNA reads TGCGCCAGCAGTGACGTTCGGAGCCAAAGGAACACCATATATTTT. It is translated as CASSDVRSQRNTIYF.